The clone carrying this TCR beta chain was counted many times. Its antigen remains unknown. Its ends do not fully match the called genes, so a read error is possible. The record originates from a study of glioma-infiltrating T cells. Study-level points and caveats: Tissue and blood shared very few CDR3 sequences. Gliomas, especially low-grade, showed above-expected tissue-blood divergence; non-neoplastic patients showed below.

Amplification of TCR alpha and beta CDR3 regions from RNA used iRepertoire nested multiplex PCR. Input was roughly 100-450 ng of tissue mRNA or PBMC total RNA. TCRdb called the multiplex PCR reads again in MiXCR, with one record for every CDR3 protein. Of under 200,000 distinct CDR3 sequences detected, more than 30% appear once; the ten largest clones hold around 21%. Germline CDR1 SEHNR, CDR2 FQNEAQ (reference sequence). The CDR3 covers 14 residues. V gene TRBV7-9 combines with J gene TRBJ1-1, with 7 bases lining up with TRBD1. The sample was glioma tissue, nonneoplastic brain tissue, or PBMCs (not recorded which). The source of this sequence is a human donor with low-grade glioma or glioblastoma, undergoing nonglioma brain surgery, or in good health (not recorded which). In nucleotides, the CDR3 is TGTGCCAGCAGCAATCTTCGGGACAGATTTAAGCAGGCGTTT. Protein product: CASSNLRDRFKQAF.